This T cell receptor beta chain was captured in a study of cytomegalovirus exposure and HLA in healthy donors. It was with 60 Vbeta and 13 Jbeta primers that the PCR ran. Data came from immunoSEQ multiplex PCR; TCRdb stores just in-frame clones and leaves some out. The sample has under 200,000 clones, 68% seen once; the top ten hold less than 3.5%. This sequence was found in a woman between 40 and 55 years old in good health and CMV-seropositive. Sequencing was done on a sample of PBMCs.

CDR3 loop: CASSPRGETQYF. The CDR3 nucleotides read TGCGCCAGCAGTCCGCGGGGGGAGACCCAGTACTTC. The chain has TRBV5-1 and TRBJ2-5; 7 nucleotides match TRBD2. V dropped 5 bases and J dropped 5; count of bases not matched to a gene: 3. The CDR3 contains 12 residues. Germline CDR1 and CDR2: SGHRS and YFSETQ. Looking up the rest from reference TRBV5-1 and TRBJ2-5 gives the full variable domain: KAGVTQTPRYLIKTRGQQVTLSCSPISGHRSVSWYQQTPGQGLQFLFEYFSETQRNKGNFPGRFSGRQFSNSRSEMNVSTLELGDSALYLCASSPRGETQYFGPGTRLLVL.